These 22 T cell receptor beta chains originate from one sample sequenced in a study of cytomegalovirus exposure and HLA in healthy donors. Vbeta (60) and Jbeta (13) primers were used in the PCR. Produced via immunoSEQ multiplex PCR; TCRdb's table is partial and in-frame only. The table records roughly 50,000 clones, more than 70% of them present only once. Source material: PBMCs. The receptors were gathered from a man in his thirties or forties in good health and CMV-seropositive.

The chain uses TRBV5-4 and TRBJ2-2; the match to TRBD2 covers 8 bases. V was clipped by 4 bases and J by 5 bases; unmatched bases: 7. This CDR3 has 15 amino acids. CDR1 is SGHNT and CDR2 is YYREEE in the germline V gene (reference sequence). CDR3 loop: CASSLPGTRTGELFF. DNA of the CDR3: TGTGCCAGCAGCCTCCCGGGGACTAGGACCGGGGAGCTGTTTTTT. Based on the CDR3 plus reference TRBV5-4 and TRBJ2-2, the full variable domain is ETGVTQSPTHLIKTRGQQVTLRCSSQSGHNTVSWYQQALGQGPQFIFQYYREEENGRGNFPPRFSGLQFPNYSSELNVNALELDDSALYLCASSLPGTRTGELFFGEGSRLTVL.

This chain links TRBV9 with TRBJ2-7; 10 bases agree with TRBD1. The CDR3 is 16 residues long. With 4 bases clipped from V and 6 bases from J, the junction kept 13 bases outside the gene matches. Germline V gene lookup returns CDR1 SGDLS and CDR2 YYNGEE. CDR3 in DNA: TGTGCCAGCAGCCCCCGTAGCCCCCGGACAGGGGGCGAGCAGTACTTC. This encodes CASSPRSPRTGGEQYF.

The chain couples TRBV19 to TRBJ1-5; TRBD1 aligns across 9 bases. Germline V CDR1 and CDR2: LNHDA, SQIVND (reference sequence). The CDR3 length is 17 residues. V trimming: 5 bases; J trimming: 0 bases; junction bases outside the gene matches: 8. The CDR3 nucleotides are TGTGCCAGTAGTTCCGACCGACAGGGGGTTAGCAATCAGCCCCAGCATTTT. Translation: CASSSDRQGVSNQPQHF. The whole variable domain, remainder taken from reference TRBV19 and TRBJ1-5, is DGGITQSPKYLFRKEGQNVTLSCEQNLNHDAMYWYRQDPGQGLRLIYYSQIVNDFQKGDIAEGYSVSREKKESFPLTVTSAQKNPTAFYLCASSSDRQGVSNQPQHFGDGTRLSIL.

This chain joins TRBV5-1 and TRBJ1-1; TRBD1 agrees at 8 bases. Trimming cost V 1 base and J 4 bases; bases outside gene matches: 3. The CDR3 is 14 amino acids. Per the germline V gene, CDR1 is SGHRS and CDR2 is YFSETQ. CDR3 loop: CASSLRTGGTEAFF. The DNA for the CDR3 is TGCGCCAGCAGCTTGCGCACAGGGGGCACTGAAGCTTTCTTT.

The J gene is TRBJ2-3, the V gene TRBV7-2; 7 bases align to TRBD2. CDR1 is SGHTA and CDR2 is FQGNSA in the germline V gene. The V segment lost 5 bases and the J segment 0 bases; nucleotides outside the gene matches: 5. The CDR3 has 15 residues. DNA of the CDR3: TGTGCCAGCAGCGTACTGGGGGGGAGCACAGATACGCAGTATTTT. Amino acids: CASSVLGGSTDTQYF.

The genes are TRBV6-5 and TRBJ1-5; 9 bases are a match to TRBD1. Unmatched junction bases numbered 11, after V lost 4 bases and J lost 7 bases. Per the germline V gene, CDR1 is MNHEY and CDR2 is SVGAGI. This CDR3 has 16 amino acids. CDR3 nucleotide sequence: TGTGCCAGCAGTTCTTTACAGGGGGCCGCAGGGCAGCCCCAGCATTTT. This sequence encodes CASSSLQGAAGQPQHF.

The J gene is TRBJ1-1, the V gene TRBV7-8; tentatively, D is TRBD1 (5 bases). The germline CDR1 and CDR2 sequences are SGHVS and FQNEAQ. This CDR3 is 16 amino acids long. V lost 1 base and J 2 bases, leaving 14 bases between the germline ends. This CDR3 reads CASSLVGPGVNTEAFF. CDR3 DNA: TGTGCCAGCAGCTTAGTTGGTCCGGGGGTAAACACTGAAGCTTTCTTT.

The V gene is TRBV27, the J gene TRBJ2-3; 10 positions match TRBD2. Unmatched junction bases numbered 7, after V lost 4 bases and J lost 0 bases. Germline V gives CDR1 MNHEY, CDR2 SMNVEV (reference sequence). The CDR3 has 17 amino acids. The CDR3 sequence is CASSSVAGGRSTDTQYF. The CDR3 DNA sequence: TGTGCCAGCAGTTCCGTAGCGGGGGGCCGGAGCACAGATACGCAGTATTTT.

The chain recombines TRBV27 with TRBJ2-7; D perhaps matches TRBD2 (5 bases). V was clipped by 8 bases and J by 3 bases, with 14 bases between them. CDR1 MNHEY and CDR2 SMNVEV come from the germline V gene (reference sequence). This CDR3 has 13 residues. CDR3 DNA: TGTGCCAGCCGCCCGCTAGGGAGCTACGAGCAGTACTTC. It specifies CASRPLGSYEQYF.

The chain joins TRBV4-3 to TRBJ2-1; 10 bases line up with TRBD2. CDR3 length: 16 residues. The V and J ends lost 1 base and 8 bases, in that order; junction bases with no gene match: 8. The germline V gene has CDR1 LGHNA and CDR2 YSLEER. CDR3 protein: CASSQVAGGLGYEQFF. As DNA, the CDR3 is TGCGCCAGCAGCCAAGTAGCGGGGGGCCTCGGCTATGAGCAGTTCTTC.

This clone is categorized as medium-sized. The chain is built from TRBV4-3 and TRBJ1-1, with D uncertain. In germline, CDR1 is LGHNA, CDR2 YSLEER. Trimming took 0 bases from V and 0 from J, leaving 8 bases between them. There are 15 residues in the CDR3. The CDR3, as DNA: TGCGCCAGCAGCCAAGATCCAGAAATGAACACTGAAGCTTTCTTT. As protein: CASSQDPEMNTEAFF.

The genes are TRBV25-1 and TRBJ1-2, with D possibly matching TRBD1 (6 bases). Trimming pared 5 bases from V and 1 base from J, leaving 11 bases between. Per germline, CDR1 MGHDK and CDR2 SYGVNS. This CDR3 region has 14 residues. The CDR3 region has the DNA TGTGCCAGCAGTCCGGCAGGGGTTAACTATGGCTACACCTTC. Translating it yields CASSPAGVNYGYTF.

In DNA form, the CDR3 reads TGTGCCAGCAGCTTAGAAGGGGGCAATCAGCCCCAGCATTTT. This translates into CASSLEGGNQPQHF. This rearrangement joins TRBV7-9 to TRBJ1-5; possibly TRBD1 for D (5 bases). Per germline, CDR1 SEHNR and CDR2 FQNEAQ (reference sequence). Between the trimmed V and J ends, which lost 1 base and 2 bases, there was a span of 6 bases. The CDR3 runs 14 residues.

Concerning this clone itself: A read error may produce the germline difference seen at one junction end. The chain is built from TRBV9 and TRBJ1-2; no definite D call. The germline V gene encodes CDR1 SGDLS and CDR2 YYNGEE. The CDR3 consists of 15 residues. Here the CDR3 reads CASNKAATSGYGYPF. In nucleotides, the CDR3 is TGTGCCAGCAACAAAGCGGCCACCTCGGGGTATGGCTACCCCTTC.

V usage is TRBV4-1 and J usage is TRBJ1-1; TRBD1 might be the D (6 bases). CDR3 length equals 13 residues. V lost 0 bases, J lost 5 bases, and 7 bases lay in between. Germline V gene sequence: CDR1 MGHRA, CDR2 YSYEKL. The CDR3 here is CASSQDRGTEAFF. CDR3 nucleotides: TGCGCCAGCAGCCAAGACAGGGGAACTGAAGCTTTCTTT.

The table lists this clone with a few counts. CDR3 in amino acids: CASSLQGRSEAFF. The DNA for the CDR3 is TGTGCCAGCAGTTTACAGGGGCGGAGTGAAGCTTTCTTT. The rearrangement joins TRBV27 to TRBJ1-1; D might be TRBD1 (6 bases). The germline V and J ends were trimmed by 2 bases and 7 bases, with 11 bases remaining between them. The CDR3 runs to 13 residues. Germline CDR1 is MNHEY and CDR2 is SMNVEV (reference sequence).

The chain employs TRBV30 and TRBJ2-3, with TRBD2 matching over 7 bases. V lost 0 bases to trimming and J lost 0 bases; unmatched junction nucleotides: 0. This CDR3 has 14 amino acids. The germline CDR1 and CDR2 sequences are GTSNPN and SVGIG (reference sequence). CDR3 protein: CAWSVSGSTDTQYF. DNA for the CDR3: TGTGCCTGGAGTGTTAGCGGGAGCACAGATACGCAGTATTTT.

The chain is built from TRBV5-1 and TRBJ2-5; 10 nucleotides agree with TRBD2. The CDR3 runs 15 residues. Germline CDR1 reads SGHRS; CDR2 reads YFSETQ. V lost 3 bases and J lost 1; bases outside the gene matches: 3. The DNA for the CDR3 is TGCGCCAGCAGCTCCGGGACTAGCGTCCAAGAGACCCAGTACTTC. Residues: CASSSGTSVQETQYF.

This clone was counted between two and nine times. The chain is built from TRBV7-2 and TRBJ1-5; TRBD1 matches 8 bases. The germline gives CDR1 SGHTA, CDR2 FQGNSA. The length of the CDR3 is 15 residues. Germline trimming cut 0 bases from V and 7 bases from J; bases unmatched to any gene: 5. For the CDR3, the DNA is TGTGCCAGCAGCTTAGCGGACAGGGATGGCCAGCCCCAGCATTTT. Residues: CASSLADRDGQPQHF.

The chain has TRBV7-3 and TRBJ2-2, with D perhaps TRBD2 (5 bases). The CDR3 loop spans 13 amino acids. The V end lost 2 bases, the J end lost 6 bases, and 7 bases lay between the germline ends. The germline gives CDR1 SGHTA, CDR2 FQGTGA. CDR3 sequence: CASSLAGAGELFF. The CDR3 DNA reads TGTGCCAGCAGCTTAGCCGGGGCCGGGGAGCTGTTTTTT.

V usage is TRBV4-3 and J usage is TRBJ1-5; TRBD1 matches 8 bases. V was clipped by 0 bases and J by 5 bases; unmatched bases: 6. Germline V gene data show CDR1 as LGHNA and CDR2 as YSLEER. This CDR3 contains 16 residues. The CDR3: CASSQEYRGAYQPQHF. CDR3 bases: TGCGCCAGCAGCCAAGAATACAGGGGGGCCTATCAGCCCCAGCATTTT.

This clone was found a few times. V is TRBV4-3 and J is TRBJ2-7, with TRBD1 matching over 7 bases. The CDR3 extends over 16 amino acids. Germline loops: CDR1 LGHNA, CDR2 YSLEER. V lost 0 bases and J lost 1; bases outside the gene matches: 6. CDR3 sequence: CASSQEGTGVSYEQYF. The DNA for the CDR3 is TGCGCCAGCAGCCAAGAGGGCACAGGGGTGTCCTACGAGCAGTACTTC.